This T cell receptor beta chain came from a study of cytomegalovirus exposure and HLA in healthy donors. Whole-study results and caveats: It was reported that the classifier diagnosed cytomegalovirus status with high specificity and sensitivity in both the original and validation cohorts. There were some public TCRs occurring in many donors, but most TCR sequences were rare.

A roughly 120-subject validation cohort, separate from the roughly 680-subject first cohort, supplied the donors. Concerning this clone: The antigen is undetermined.

V lost 7 bases and J lost 4; bases outside the gene matches: 9. CDR3 length equals 15 residues. Per germline, CDR1 SQVTM and CDR2 ANQGSEA. Here immunoSEQ multiplex PCR was the method, and the copy in TCRdb shows in-frame clones only, minus some. The sample has hundreds of thousands of clones, more than 85% seen once. The sequence was collected from a man aged 18 to 29 in good health and CMV-seropositive. The genes are TRBV29-1 and TRBJ2-5; 13 nucleotides align to TRBD2. Material: PBMCs. The chain's CDR3 is CSAYPGLAGRETQYF. In DNA form, the CDR3 reads TGCAGCGCATATCCGGGACTAGCGGGAAGAGAGACCCAGTACTTC.